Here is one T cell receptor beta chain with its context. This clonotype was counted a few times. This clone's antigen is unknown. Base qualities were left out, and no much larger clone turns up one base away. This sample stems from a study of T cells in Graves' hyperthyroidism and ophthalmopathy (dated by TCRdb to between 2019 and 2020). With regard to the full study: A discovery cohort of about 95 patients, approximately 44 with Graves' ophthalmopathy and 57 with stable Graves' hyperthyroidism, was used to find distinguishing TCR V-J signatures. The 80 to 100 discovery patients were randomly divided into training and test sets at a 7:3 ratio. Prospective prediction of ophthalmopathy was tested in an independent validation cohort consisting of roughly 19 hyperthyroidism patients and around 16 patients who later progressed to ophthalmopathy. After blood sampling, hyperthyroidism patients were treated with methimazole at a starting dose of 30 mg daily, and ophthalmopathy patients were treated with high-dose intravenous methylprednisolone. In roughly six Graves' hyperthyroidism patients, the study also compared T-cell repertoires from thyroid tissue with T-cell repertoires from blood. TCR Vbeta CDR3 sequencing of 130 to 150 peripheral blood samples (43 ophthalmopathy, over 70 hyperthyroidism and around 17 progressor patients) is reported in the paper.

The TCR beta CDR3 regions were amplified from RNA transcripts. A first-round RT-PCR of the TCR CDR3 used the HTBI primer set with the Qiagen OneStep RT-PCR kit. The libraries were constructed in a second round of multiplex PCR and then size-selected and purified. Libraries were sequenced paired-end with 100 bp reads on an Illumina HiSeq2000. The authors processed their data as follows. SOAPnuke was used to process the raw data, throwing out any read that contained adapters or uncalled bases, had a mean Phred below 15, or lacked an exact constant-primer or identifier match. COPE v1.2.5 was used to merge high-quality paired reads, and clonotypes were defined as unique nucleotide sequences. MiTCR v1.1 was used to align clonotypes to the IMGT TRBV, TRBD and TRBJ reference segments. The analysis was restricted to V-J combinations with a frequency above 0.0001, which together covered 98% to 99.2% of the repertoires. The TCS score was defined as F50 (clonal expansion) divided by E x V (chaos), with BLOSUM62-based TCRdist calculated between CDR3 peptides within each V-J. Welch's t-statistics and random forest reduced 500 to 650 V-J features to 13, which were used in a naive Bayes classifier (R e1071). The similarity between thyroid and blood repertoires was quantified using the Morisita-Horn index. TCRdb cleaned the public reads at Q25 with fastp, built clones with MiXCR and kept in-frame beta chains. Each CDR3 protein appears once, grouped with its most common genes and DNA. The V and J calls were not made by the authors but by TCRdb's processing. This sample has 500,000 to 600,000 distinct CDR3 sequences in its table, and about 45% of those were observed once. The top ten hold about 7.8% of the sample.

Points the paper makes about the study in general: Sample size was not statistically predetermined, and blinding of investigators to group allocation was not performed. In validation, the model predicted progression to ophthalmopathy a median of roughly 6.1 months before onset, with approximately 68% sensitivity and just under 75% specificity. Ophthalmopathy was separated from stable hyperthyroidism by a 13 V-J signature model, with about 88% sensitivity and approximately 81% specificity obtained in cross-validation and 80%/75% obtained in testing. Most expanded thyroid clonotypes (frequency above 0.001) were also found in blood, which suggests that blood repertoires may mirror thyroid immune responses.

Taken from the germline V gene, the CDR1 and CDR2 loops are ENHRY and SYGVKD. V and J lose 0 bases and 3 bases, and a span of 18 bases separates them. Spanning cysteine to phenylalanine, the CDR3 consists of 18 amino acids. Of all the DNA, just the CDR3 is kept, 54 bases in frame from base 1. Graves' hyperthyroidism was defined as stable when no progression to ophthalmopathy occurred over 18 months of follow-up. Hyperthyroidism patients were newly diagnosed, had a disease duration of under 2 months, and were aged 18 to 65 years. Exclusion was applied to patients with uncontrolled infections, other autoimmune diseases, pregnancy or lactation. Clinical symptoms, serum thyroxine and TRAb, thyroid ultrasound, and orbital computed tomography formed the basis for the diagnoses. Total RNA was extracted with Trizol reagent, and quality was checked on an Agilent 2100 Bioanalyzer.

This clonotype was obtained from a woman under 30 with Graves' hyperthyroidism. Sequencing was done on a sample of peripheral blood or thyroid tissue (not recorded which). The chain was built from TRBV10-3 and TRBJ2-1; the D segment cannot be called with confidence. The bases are TGTGCCATCAGTGAGTCAGTCGGGCAGAAGTTTATCTACAATGAGCAGTTCTTC. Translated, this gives CAISESVGQKFIYNEQFF.